The 32 T cell receptor beta chains presented below share a single source sample, sequenced in a study of shared clonotypes between healthy human individuals. Cells designated naive CD8 were CD45RO-negative and were positively selected for CCR7, with terminally differentiated effector memory CD45RA+ cells excluded. This table comes from immunoSEQ multiplex PCR, and its TCRdb copy is limited to in-frame clones, with some not included. The sample carries roughly 650,000 clones, roughly 96% recorded once. Source material: naive CD8+ T cells sorted from blood. Receptor source: a woman under 40 in good health.

With respect to this clone: Other nucleotide sequences from this sample produce the same CDR3. This chain joins TRBV6-1 and TRBJ1-1; 10 bases agree with TRBD1. The CDR3 sequence is 14 residues long. Germline CDR1 MNHNS, CDR2 SASEGT. V dropped 3 bases and J dropped 3; count of bases not matched to a gene: 1. The CDR3 DNA reads as TGTGCCAGCAGTGAGGGACAGGGGTACACTGAAGCTTTCTTT. Its translation is CASSEGQGYTEAFF.

A word on this clone: At one boundary the junction diverges from the germline segment, which might be a read error. This chain joins TRBV7-9 and TRBJ2-1, with TRBD1 identical over 10 bases. The CDR3 has 11 residues. CDR1 SEHNR and CDR2 FQNEAQ come from the germline V gene (reference sequence). The CDR3 DNA reads TGTGCCAGCAGGTCCGGGACAGGGGAGGTCTTC. This encodes CASRSGTGEVF.

This chain connects TRBV28 to TRBJ1-5; D perhaps matches TRBD1 (5 bases). The V gene's germline CDR1 is MDHEN and CDR2 SYDVKM. The CDR3 extends over 15 amino acids. The V gene lost 5 bases and the J gene lost 0 bases, with 11 bases spanning the gap. The CDR3 DNA reads TGTGCCAGCAGTCGCAGGGATTATAGCAATCAGCCCCAGCATTTT. This encodes CASSRRDYSNQPQHF.

CDR3 amino acids: CASSLGAAHSNQPQHF. The CDR3 bases are TGTGCCAGCAGTTTAGGGGCAGCCCATAGCAATCAGCCCCAGCATTTT. The V call is TRBV27, the J call TRBJ1-5; TRBD1 is a possible D gene (5 bases). In germline, CDR1 is MNHEY, CDR2 SMNVEV (reference sequence). This CDR3 has 16 residues. V lost 2 bases and J lost 0, with 11 bases in between.

Note on this clone: Other DNA sequences of this sample code for an identical CDR3. The rearrangement links TRBV27 to TRBJ2-3, with 12 bases aligning to TRBD2. V dropped 3 bases and J dropped 5; count of bases not matched to a gene: 3. Germline CDR1 reads MNHEY; CDR2 reads SMNVEV (reference sequence). The CDR3 spans 15 residues. This chain's CDR3 is CASSFGLAGIDTQYF. The CDR3 nucleotides are TGTGCCAGCAGTTTTGGACTAGCGGGAATAGATACGCAGTATTTT.

The J gene is TRBJ2-3, the V gene TRBV9, with unresolved D. Germline V gives CDR1 SGDLS, CDR2 YYNGEE. Trimming pared 3 bases from V and 0 bases from J, leaving 11 bases between. The CDR3 is 15 residues long. The CDR3 DNA reads as TGTGCCAGCAGCGGCAGGACGGCTAGCACAGATACGCAGTATTTT. Translating it yields CASSGRTASTDTQYF.

This chain joins TRBV4-2 and TRBJ1-3; TRBD1 might be the D (6 bases). The V end lost 2 bases, the J end lost 0 bases, and 17 bases lay between the germline ends. The CDR3 spans 18 residues. Germline assignment: CDR1 LGHNA and CDR2 YNFKEQ. The CDR3 spells CASSQPIIQGSSGNTIYF. In DNA, the CDR3 is TGTGCCAGCAGCCAACCCATCATACAGGGTTCCTCTGGAAACACCATATATTTT.

This chain joins TRBV27 and TRBJ2-7, with D perhaps matching TRBD2 (6 bases). Germline assignment: CDR1 MNHEY and CDR2 SMNVEV (reference sequence). The CDR3 loop spans 16 amino acids. Trimming stripped 6 bases from V and 0 bases from J, with 18 bases between. In DNA, the CDR3 is TGTGCCAGCAGACCTTCCGCTGGGGAGGTCTCCTACGAGCAGTACTTC. As protein: CASRPSAGEVSYEQYF.

In the case of this clone: The sample carries other DNA sequences with the same CDR3. V and J are TRBV7-9 and TRBJ2-7, with no clear D. Germline-derived CDR1 and CDR2 are SEHNR and FQNEAQ (reference sequence). V lost 0 bases, J lost 2 bases, and 5 bases lay in between. The CDR3 loop spans 13 amino acids. The CDR3 DNA reads TGTGCCAGCAGCTTAGCTCTTGCCTACGAGCAGTACTTC. Amino acids: CASSLALAYEQYF.

The rearrangement uses TRBV2 and TRBJ2-3; TRBD2 aligns across 7 bases. The CDR3 consists of 15 residues. Germline trimming cut 3 bases from V and 0 bases from J; bases unmatched to any gene: 3. CDR1 SNHLY and CDR2 FYNNEI come from the germline V gene. The CDR3 reads CASSESSGSTDTQYF. The CDR3 region has the DNA TGTGCCAGCAGTGAGTCTAGCGGAAGCACAGATACGCAGTATTTT. Full variable domain (outside the CDR3, taken from reference TRBV2 and TRBJ2-3): EPEVTQTPSHQVTQMGQEVILRCVPISNHLYFYWYRQILGQKVEFLVSFYNNEISEKSEIFDDQFSVERPDGSNFTLKIRSTKLEDSAMYFCASSESSGSTDTQYFGPGTRLTVL.

The chain joins TRBV4-1 to TRBJ1-5; D remains unclear. The CDR3 has 16 amino acids. The V and J ends lost 4 bases and 4 bases respectively, with 17 bases between them. Germline loops: CDR1 MGHRA, CDR2 YSYEKL. CDR3 coding DNA: TGCGCCAGCAGCCTCCGTCCTGGGCTAGATAATCAGCCCCAGCATTTT. Protein product: CASSLRPGLDNQPQHF.

This chain links TRBV7-9 with TRBJ2-7; tentatively, D is TRBD2 (6 bases). Trimming shortened V by 3 bases and J by 2 bases, and 11 bases separated the two germline ends. This CDR3 is built from 14 residues. CDR1 is SEHNR and CDR2 is FQNEAQ in the germline V gene (reference sequence). CDR3 DNA sequence: TGTGCCAGCAGCTTTGGCGGGGAAACCTACGAGCAGTACTTC. Residues: CASSFGGETYEQYF.

The chain recombines TRBV4-1 with TRBJ2-1; 7 bases match TRBD2. This CDR3 spans 18 amino acids. The V gene's germline CDR1 is MGHRA and CDR2 YSYEKL. V shed 0 bases and J 3 bases; nucleotides not matched to a gene: 11. The DNA of the CDR3 is TGCGCCAGCAGCCAAGAACGTAGGTGGCTAGCGGTCTACAATGAGCAGTTCTTC. Protein sequence: CASSQERRWLAVYNEQFF.

The CDR3 reads CASSPLGGEQYF. The CDR3 DNA reads as TGTGCCAGCAGTCCACTAGGAGGCGAGCAGTACTTC. This sequence joins TRBV7-3 and TRBJ2-7; D is possibly TRBD2 (5 bases). The germline gives CDR1 SGHTA, CDR2 FQGTGA. The CDR3 consists of 12 residues. The V and J ends lost 6 bases and 6 bases respectively, with 12 bases between them.

The chain combines TRBV28 with TRBJ2-1, with TRBD1 matching over 12 bases. The CDR3 has 19 residues. Germline CDR1 MDHEN, CDR2 SYDVKM. Trimming cost V 10 bases and J 0 bases; bases outside gene matches: 16. The DNA for the CDR3 is TGTGCCACCCTACCGGGACAGGGGGCTAATACAGGCTCCTACAATGAGCAGTTCTTC. Translated, it gives CATLPGQGANTGSYNEQFF. The whole variable domain, filled in from reference TRBV28 and TRBJ2-1, reads DVKVTQSSRYLVKRTGEKVFLECVQDMDHENMFWYRQDPGLGLRLIYFSYDVKMKEKGDIPEGYSVSREKKERFSLILESASTNQTSMYLCATLPGQGANTGSYNEQFFGPGTRLTVL.

The chain employs TRBV7-8 and TRBJ2-1; TRBD1 agrees at 8 bases. CDR3 length: 17 amino acids. Trimming removed 6 bases from V and 5 bases from J; junction bases left unmatched: 15. Germline lookup yields CDR1 SGHVS and CDR2 FQNEAQ. The CDR3 bases are TGTGCCAGCAGTCCCGGGGCAGGGGGCGAGGCAAACAATGAGCAGTTCTTC. Protein product: CASSPGAGGEANNEQFF.

The chain uses TRBV30 and TRBJ2-7; TRBD2 matches at 14 bases. The ends lost 0 bases at V and 7 bases at J; junction bases unmatched: 14. The V gene's germline CDR1 is GTSNPN and CDR2 SVGIG (reference sequence). The CDR3 length is 18 residues. In DNA form, the CDR3 reads TGTGCCTGGAGTGTAGTGGGACTAGCGGGAGAATTTCGGGGTGAGCAGTACTTC. Amino acids: CAWSVVGLAGEFRGEQYF.

For the CDR3, the DNA is TGTGCCAGCAGGAAAAAACCCTATCCGGGGACAGCCTCCTACGAGCAGTACTTC. Translation gives CASRKKPYPGTASYEQYF. This chain connects TRBV27 to TRBJ2-7; 7 bases are shared with TRBD1. Trimming at V came to 6 bases and at J to 0 bases, leaving 17 bases not matched to a gene. The CDR3 is 18 amino acids. From germline, CDR1 is MNHEY and CDR2 SMNVEV (reference sequence).

DNA for the CDR3: TGTGCCAGCAGCTCTTCTAGCGGGACCGGAAGTGAGCAGTTCTTC. The encoded protein is CASSSSSGTGSEQFF. The chain is built from TRBV5-6 and TRBJ2-1, with 9 positions matching TRBD2. Germline V gives CDR1 SGHDT, CDR2 YYEEEE. Trimming cost V 3 bases and J 9 bases; bases outside gene matches: 10. The CDR3 is 15 residues long.

The chain joins TRBV13 to TRBJ2-5, with D possibly TRBD2 on 6 matching bases. Germline CDR1 and CDR2: PRHDT and FYEKMQ (reference sequence). The CDR3 length is 15 residues. The V and J ends lost 4 bases and 0 bases respectively, with 12 bases between them. The chain's CDR3 is CASSSTGTHQETQYF. The CDR3 bases are TGTGCCAGCAGCTCGACTGGGACTCACCAAGAGACCCAGTACTTC.

This sequence joins TRBV19 and TRBJ1-1; D not certain. Per the germline V gene, CDR1 is LNHDA and CDR2 is SQIVND (reference sequence). Trimming left V 4 bases short and J 0 bases short, with 15 bases between. The CDR3 contains 16 residues. The CDR3 nucleotides are TGTGCCAGTAGTAGCGGGTTTCTCGACATGAACACTGAAGCTTTCTTT. This encodes CASSSGFLDMNTEAFF.

This chain joins TRBV4-1 and TRBJ2-1, with 11 positions matching TRBD2. In germline, CDR1 is MGHRA, CDR2 YSYEKL. V dropped 0 bases and J dropped 4; count of bases not matched to a gene: 2. The CDR3 runs to 16 residues. CDR3 protein: CASSQERLAGYNEQFF. In DNA form, the CDR3 reads TGCGCCAGCAGCCAAGAACGACTAGCGGGGTACAATGAGCAGTTCTTC.

V and J are TRBV7-6 and TRBJ2-3; D not resolved. V lost 3 bases to trimming and J lost 6 bases, with 7 bases between them. CDR1 SGHVS and CDR2 FNYEAQ come from the germline V gene. CDR3 length: 12 amino acids. CDR3 protein: CASSFGGDTQYF. CDR3 nucleotide sequence: TGTGCCAGCAGCTTCGGTGGGGATACGCAGTATTTT.

The genes are TRBV11-1 and TRBJ1-2; maybe TRBD1 (5 bases). Germline V gene sequence: CDR1 SGHAT, CDR2 FQDESV (reference sequence). The CDR3 has 19 amino acids. The V gene lost 4 bases and the J gene lost 3 bases, with 27 bases spanning the gap. CDR3 DNA: TGTGCCAGCAGCTACCACCGCCGGGACGGGCGCCTGGGGGACTATGGCTACACCTTC. Its translation: CASSYHRRDGRLGDYGYTF.

This CDR3 reads CASSLLSGASSYEQYF. The DNA for the CDR3 is TGCGCCAGCAGTCTACTATCGGGCGCGAGCTCCTACGAGCAGTACTTC. The V gene is TRBV4-1, the J gene TRBJ2-7; D remains unclear. CDR3 size: 16 residues. Per the germline V gene, CDR1 is MGHRA and CDR2 is YSYEKL. V lost 6 bases and J 0 bases, leaving 18 bases between the germline ends.

The chain couples TRBV9 to TRBJ2-5; 8 bases align to TRBD1. The CDR3 consists of 14 residues. Germline-derived CDR1 and CDR2 are SGDLS and YYNGEE. J gave up 1 base and V 1 base, and 0 bases lay outside the gene matches. The CDR3 is CASSVQGAQETQYF. The CDR3 DNA follows: TGTGCCAGCAGCGTACAGGGGGCCCAAGAGACCCAGTACTTC.

The chain couples TRBV7-8 to TRBJ2-7; weak D call: TRBD1 (5 bases). The CDR3 length is 15 residues. The V end was cut by 1 base, the J end by 2 bases, with 12 bases between. The germline CDR1 and CDR2 sequences are SGHVS and FQNEAQ. This CDR3 is CASSLDGQGTYEQYF. DNA for the CDR3: TGTGCCAGCAGCTTAGATGGGCAGGGCACCTACGAGCAGTACTTC.

CDR3 region: CASSVGLGEQYF. The CDR3 DNA reads TGTGCCAGTAGTGTAGGGTTGGGCGAGCAGTACTTC. V usage is TRBV19 and J usage is TRBJ2-7; D remains ambiguous. Germline V CDR1 and CDR2: LNHDA, SQIVND (reference sequence). Trimming stripped 5 bases from V and 6 bases from J, with 11 bases between. This CDR3 comprises 12 residues.

This chain connects TRBV2 to TRBJ2-1; 8 nucleotides match TRBD1. CDR1 and CDR2 from the germline V gene are SNHLY and FYNNEI. The V segment lost 5 bases and the J segment 0 bases; nucleotides outside the gene matches: 3. The CDR3 is 15 amino acids. CDR3 protein: CASSPDRGSYNEQFF. The DNA of the CDR3 is TGTGCCAGCAGTCCCGACAGGGGCTCCTACAATGAGCAGTTCTTC.

This chain links TRBV2 with TRBJ2-1, with 9 positions matching TRBD2. Germline V CDR1 and CDR2: SNHLY, FYNNEI. After removal of 2 bases from V and 7 bases from J, the junction contained 6 bases not matched to a gene. There are 15 residues in the CDR3. The CDR3: CASSELSGSWNEQFF. CDR3 nucleotides: TGTGCCAGCAGTGAACTTAGCGGGAGTTGGAATGAGCAGTTCTTC.

The V gene is TRBV6-5, the J gene TRBJ1-6; 10 bases are shared with TRBD1. The V and J ends lost 4 bases and 5 bases, in that order; junction bases with no gene match: 2. Germline V gene lookup returns CDR1 MNHEY and CDR2 SVGAGI. This CDR3 is built from 15 residues. This chain's CDR3 is CASSFGTGDNSPLHF. The CDR3 DNA reads TGTGCCAGCAGTTTCGGGACAGGGGATAATTCACCCCTCCACTTT.

This chain uses TRBV5-6 with TRBJ2-1, with 8 bases fitting TRBD2. Looked up from germline, CDR1 is SGHDT and CDR2 is YYEEEE. The CDR3 has 17 amino acids. The trim removed 4 bases at V and 4 bases at J, leaving 13 bases unmatched. CDR3 residues: CASSLATSGGRYNEQFF. For the CDR3, the DNA is TGTGCCAGCAGCCTCGCAACTAGCGGAGGGAGATACAATGAGCAGTTCTTC. Using reference TRBV5-6 and TRBJ2-1 for the parts outside the CDR3, the full variable domain is DAGVTQSPTHLIKTRGQQVTLRCSPKSGHDTVSWYQQALGQGPQFIFQYYEEEERQRGNFPDRFSGHQFPNYSSELNVNALLLGDSALYLCASSLATSGGRYNEQFFGPGTRLTVL.